This passage covers 13 T cell receptor beta chains from one sample sequenced in a study of cytomegalovirus exposure and HLA in healthy donors. With 60 Vbeta and 13 Jbeta primers, the PCR was carried out. Libraries were prepared by immunoSEQ multiplex PCR; TCRdb keeps only in-frame clonotypes and omits some of them. Here the sample spans approximately 190,000 clones, 70% to 85% being singletons. The source material was PBMCs. The receptors here all came from a man aged 35-49 years in good health and CMV-seropositive.

The chain carries TRBV10-3 and TRBJ1-6, with 7 bases lining up with TRBD1. The CDR3 spans 15 residues. Germline V lookup: CDR1 ENHRY, CDR2 SYGVKD. J lost 1 base, V lost 10 bases, and 7 bases had no gene match. For the CDR3, the DNA is TGTGCCACCGACAGGGAGTTGTCCTATAATTCACCCCTCCACTTT. This sequence encodes CATDRELSYNSPLHF.

The chain is built from TRBV5-1 and TRBJ2-1; 9 bases match TRBD2. V lost 1 base to trimming and J lost 3 bases; unmatched junction nucleotides: 8. CDR1 SGHRS and CDR2 YFSETQ come from the germline V gene. The CDR3 is 17 residues long. The CDR3 loop reads CASSLHGGLAGYNEQFF. The CDR3 region has the DNA TGCGCCAGCAGCTTGCACGGGGGACTAGCCGGCTACAATGAGCAGTTCTTC.

V gene TRBV5-8 combines with J gene TRBJ2-2; 7 nucleotides align to TRBD2. The CDR3 runs to 15 residues. J gave up 6 bases and V 0 bases, and 5 bases lay outside the gene matches. Germline V gene data show CDR1 as SGHTS and CDR2 as YDEGEE. The DNA for the CDR3 is TGTGCCAGCAGCTTGGAGCGGGGCAGCGCCGGGGAGCTGTTTTTT. Protein sequence: CASSLERGSAGELFF.

This chain joins TRBV7-8 and TRBJ2-5, with 7 bases fitting TRBD2. CDR1 and CDR2 (germline): SGHVS, FQNEAQ. The CDR3 is 14 amino acids. V lost 2 bases, J lost 5 bases, and 5 bases stayed unmatched. The CDR3, as DNA: TGTGCCAGCAGCTTAAGACCCGGGGGGGAGACCCAGTACTTC. It translates to CASSLRPGGETQYF.

This clone was observed a handful of times. V is TRBV5-1 and J is TRBJ2-3, with a tentative D call TRBD2 (5 bases). Trimming pared 4 bases from V and 3 bases from J, leaving 18 bases between. CDR1 and CDR2 (germline): SGHRS, YFSETQ. The length of the CDR3 is 16 residues. The CDR3 DNA sequence: TGCGCCAGCAGCCAACTTGGACTGGCCCAGACAGATACGCAGTATTTT. Amino acids: CASSQLGLAQTDTQYF.

The V gene is TRBV15, the J gene TRBJ2-1; 7 bases line up with TRBD2. CDR1 LNHNV and CDR2 YYDKDF come from the germline V gene (reference sequence). This CDR3 has 14 residues. Trimming at V came to 5 bases and at J to 4 bases, leaving 5 bases not matched to a gene. This chain's CDR3 is CATSRASGYNEQFF. DNA for the CDR3: TGTGCCACCAGCCGGGCTAGCGGATACAATGAGCAGTTCTTC.

The rearrangement joins TRBV27 to TRBJ2-5; D possibly corresponds to TRBD1 (6 bases). The J call may be mistaken, given a closer DNA end match to TRBJ2-7. This CDR3 is 13 amino acids long. CDR1 and CDR2 (germline): MNHEY, SMNVEV (reference sequence). The CDR3 here is CASSQGGPYEQYF. CDR3 DNA: TGTGCCAGCAGCCAAGGGGGACCCTACGAGCAGTACTTC.

This clone was detected a few times. This chain links TRBV28 with TRBJ2-6; the D gene is possibly TRBD2 (5 bases). V was trimmed by 6 bases and J by 3 bases, leaving 6 bases between them. Germline CDR1 is MDHEN and CDR2 is SYDVKM. The CDR3 contains 13 residues. The CDR3 DNA follows: TGTGCCAGCAGGGCGGGTGGGGCCAACGTCCTGACTTTC. Translation: CASRAGGANVLTF.

The chain carries TRBV18 and TRBJ1-5; unclear D gene. Germline V gene data show CDR1 as KGHSH and CDR2 as LQKENI. V was pared by 6 bases and J by 2 bases, with 8 bases between. CDR3 length equals 13 residues. CDR3 DNA: TGTGCCAGCTCTCCCGGGGGCAATCAGCCCCAGCATTTT. This translates into CASSPGGNQPQHF.

J is TRBJ1-6 and V is TRBV6-6; 7 bases agree with TRBD1. The CDR3 loop spans 15 amino acids. The ends lost 5 bases at V and 8 bases at J; junction bases unmatched: 9. Germline CDR1 is MNHNY and CDR2 is SVGAGI (reference sequence). The CDR3: CASSHNRGVDSPLHF. The CDR3 nucleotides are TGTGCCAGCAGTCACAACAGGGGAGTGGATTCACCCCTCCACTTT.

The chain combines TRBV6-1 with TRBJ2-7; tentative D call: TRBD2 (5 bases). Trimming removed 8 bases at V and 2 bases at J, with 16 bases between. Germline V gives CDR1 MNHNS, CDR2 SASEGT. The CDR3 is made up of 14 amino acids. CDR3 amino acids: CASAGGPGPYEQYF. The CDR3 bases are TGTGCCAGCGCAGGAGGCCCCGGCCCCTACGAGCAGTACTTC.

The chain has TRBV18 and TRBJ2-5; 9 nucleotides align to TRBD2. There are 17 residues in the CDR3. Germline lookup yields CDR1 KGHSH and CDR2 LQKENI. The junction had 13 bases not matched to a gene; V was cut back by 6 bases and J by 2 bases. For the CDR3, the DNA is TGTGCCAGCTCTCCCACGGCGAGCGGGGGGAGTCAAGAGACCCAGTACTTC. This translates into CASSPTASGGSQETQYF.

This chain links TRBV15 with TRBJ2-4; a weak D match, TRBD2 (7 bases). Germline CDR1 reads LNHNV; CDR2 reads YYDKDF (reference sequence). Between the trimmed V and J ends, which lost 5 bases and 5 bases, there was a span of 22 bases. The CDR3 has 17 amino acids. This CDR3 reads CATSPRGGAGVENIQYF. The CDR3 DNA reads as TGTGCCACCAGCCCTCGTGGGGGGGCGGGAGTCGAAAACATTCAGTACTTC.